This is a list of T cell receptor beta chains from one sample in a study of identical twins. MiXCR was run by TCRdb on the 5' RACE reads, yielding one entry per CDR3 protein. Of 600,000 to 700,000 distinct CDR3 sequences detected, roughly 20% appear once; the ten largest clones hold around 4.5%. The same specimen was also included in a second study, on T cells expressing NK-cell markers.

The sample was PBMCs. The source is a young woman in good health. The CDR3 runs from the conserved cysteine through the conserved F or W. Fields, in order: CDR3 length, J gene, clone size, D gene, V gene, CDR3 DNA, CDR3 protein. The D gene is left open where the match is weak. The size field is filled for only some rows; it gives once, few, many or a size class.

>16|TRBJ2-1|few|TRBD2|TRBV4-2
TGTGCCAGCAGCCCTATTAGCGGGGGGGCCTACAATGAGCAGTTCTTC
CASSPISGGAYNEQFF
>19|TRBJ2-5|few|TRBD1|TRBV6-4
TGTGCCAGCAGCCCTGACAGGGTAATTGGGCTAAACTCGCAAGAGACCCAGTACTTC
CASSPDRVIGLNSQETQYF
>17|TRBJ2-1|.|TRBD2|TRBV4-3
TGCGCCAGCAGCCAAGGAGGACTAGCGGATTTCTACAATGAGCAGTTCTTC
CASSQGGLADFYNEQFF
>14|TRBJ2-5|.|.|TRBV6-2/TRBV6-3
TGTGCCAGCAGTTACGGAGGGGTGGAGAAGACCCAGTACTTC
CASSYGGVEKTQYF
>13|TRBJ2-3|few|.|TRBV20-1
TGCAGTGCTAGCCCCACAGGGCCAGATACGCAGTATTTT
CSASPTGPDTQYF
>12|TRBJ1-2|.|.|TRBV20-1
TGCAGTGCTAGAGCAGGAGCAGGTGGCTACACCTTC
CSARAGAGGYTF
>13|TRBJ2-5|many|TRBD2|TRBV20-1
TGCAGTGCTAGGGTAGGGACTACAGAGACCCAGTACTTC
CSARVGTTETQYF
>13|TRBJ2-3|.|.|TRBV13
TGTGCCAGCAGCTTAGTAACGGCGGATACGCAGTATTTT
CASSLVTADTQYF
>15|TRBJ2-1|.|.|TRBV12-3/TRBV12-4
TGTGCCAGCAGTATCGACGACACCATCTACAATGAGCAGTTCTTC
CASSIDDTIYNEQFF
>16|TRBJ2-3|few|.|TRBV29-1
TGCAGCGTAGGAGGGGGCGGAGGGGCCATCACAGATACGCAGTATTTT
CSVGGGGGAITDTQYF
>15|TRBJ2-5|.|TRBD1|TRBV18
TGTGCCAGCTCACCGATACAGGGGATCCAAGAGACCCAGTACTTC
CASSPIQGIQETQYF
>12|TRBJ2-1|.|.|TRBV6-6
TGTGCCAGCAGCACAGTTAGCAATGAGCAGTTCTTC
CASSTVSNEQFF
>12|TRBJ1-4|few|.|TRBV5-1
TGCGCCAGCAGCTCCAGCGGGGAAAAACTGTTTTTT
CASSSSGEKLFF
>18|TRBJ2-1|few|.|TRBV7-4
TGTGCCAGCAGCTTAGCGCCGGACCAGGCTTATTCCTACAATGAGCAGTTCTTC
CASSLAPDQAYSYNEQFF
>14|TRBJ2-3|.|TRBD1|TRBV12-3/TRBV12-4
TGTGCCAGCCAACCGGGACAGAGCACAGATACGCAGTATTTT
CASQPGQSTDTQYF
>13|TRBJ2-7|.|.|TRBV6-1
TGTGCCAGCAGTAGACAGCTTAACTACGAGCAGTACTTC
CASSRQLNYEQYF
>17|TRBJ2-1|few|.|TRBV27
TGTGCCAGCAGCCCTAACGGAGCGGACAGCTCCTACAATGAGCAGTTCTTC
CASSPNGADSSYNEQFF
>15|TRBJ2-1|.|.|TRBV6-2/TRBV6-3
TGTGCCAGCAGCCCCGGACGAGGTACCCTCAATGAGCAGTTCTTC
CASSPGRGTLNEQFF
>11|TRBJ2-3|few|.|TRBV20-1
TGCAGTGCTAGAGTGACAGATACGCAGTATTTT
CSARVTDTQYF
>15|TRBJ2-7|many|.|TRBV6-5
TGTGCCAGCAGTTACTCACCAGGTTACTCCTACGAGCAGTACTTC
CASSYSPGYSYEQYF
>14|TRBJ2-5|.|TRBD2|TRBV20-1
TGCAGTGCTAGGGAGTCTAGCGGGGATGGGACCCAGTACTTC
CSARESSGDGTQYF
>15|TRBJ2-3|.|.|TRBV18
TGTGCCAGCTCACCACCGTATGGGCCTCTAGATACGCAGTATTTT
CASSPPYGPLDTQYF
>15|TRBJ2-7|.|.|TRBV7-9
TGTGCCAGCAGCTTAGTCGGGGCGAAATTCTACGAGCAGTACTTC
CASSLVGAKFYEQYF
>14|TRBJ2-3|.|.|TRBV20-1
TGCAGTGCTTTGACTTGGGCCACCACAGATACGCAGTATTTT
CSALTWATTDTQYF
>16|TRBJ2-3|few|TRBD2|TRBV20-1
TGCAGTGCTACCCACAGGAGGACTAGCGGGACTAATACGCAGTATTTT
CSATHRRTSGTNTQYF
>15|TRBJ2-1|.|TRBD2|TRBV7-6
TGTGCCAGCAGCAAGCGGGAGGGGAGCTACAATGAGCAGTTCTTC
CASSKREGSYNEQFF
>15|TRBJ2-7|.|.|TRBV14
TGTGCCAGCAGCCAAGAGGGCAGGTATTCTGACGAGCAGTACTTC
CASSQEGRYSDEQYF
>16|TRBJ2-2|many|TRBD2|TRBV7-9
TGTGCCAGCACCAACCCACAGAGCGGGAGCACCGGGGAGCTGTTTTTT
CASTNPQSGSTGELFF
>15|TRBJ2-3|few|TRBD2|TRBV7-8
TGTGCCAGCAGCTTTCTGGGACTAGTCACAGATACGCAGTATTTT
CASSFLGLVTDTQYF
>14|TRBJ2-1|many|TRBD1|TRBV20-1
TGCAGTGCTAGCCTGGGACAGATAAACAATGAGCAGTTCTTC
CSASLGQINNEQFF
>15|TRBJ2-1|.|.|TRBV7-2
TGTGCCAGCAGCTTAAGGGCCTCGACCTACAATGAGCAGTTCTTC
CASSLRASTYNEQFF
>16|TRBJ2-3|few|TRBD2|TRBV10-3
TGTGCCATCAGATCCCCTAGCGGGATAAGGGCAGATACGCAGTATTTT
CAIRSPSGIRADTQYF
>12|TRBJ2-3|.|.|TRBV20-1
TGCGGGGGGGGCGGGAACACAGATACGCAGTATTTT
CGGGGNTDTQYF
>14|TRBJ2-6|few|.|TRBV20-1
TGCAGTGCTGAAGGACGCTCTGGGGCCAACGTCCTGACTTTC
CSAEGRSGANVLTF
>15|TRBJ2-3|few|.|TRBV12-3/TRBV12-4
TGTGCCAGCACCTCGGGGGTCCTTAGCACAGATACGCAGTATTTT
CASTSGVLSTDTQYF
>11|TRBJ2-7|.|.|TRBV18
TGTGCCAGCGCCCAGAGTTACGAGCAGTACTTC
CASAQSYEQYF
>13|TRBJ2-1|.|.|TRBV9
TGTGCCAGCAGCGTAGACTGGTACAATGAGCAGTTCTTC
CASSVDWYNEQFF
>15|TRBJ2-2|few|TRBD2|TRBV12-3/TRBV12-4
TGTGCCAGCAGTCCTAGCGGGGGGGCCGGCGGGGAGCTGTTTTTT
CASSPSGGAGGELFF
>12|TRBJ2-7|.|.|TRBV11-2
TGTGCCAGCAAGAAACAGGGATACGAGCAGTACTTC
CASKKQGYEQYF
>13|TRBJ1-2|.|.|TRBV29-1
TGCAGCGTTGACTTCCCAGGGAACTATGGCTACACCTTC
CSVDFPGNYGYTF
>13|TRBJ1-2|.|.|TRBV24-1
TGTGCCACCAGTGATATGGACGGATATGGCTACACCTTC
CATSDMDGYGYTF
>16|TRBJ2-7|few|TRBD1|TRBV20-1
TGCAGTGCTAGGACGGGACAGGGGCTCTCCTCCTACGAGCAGTACTTC
CSARTGQGLSSYEQYF
>14|TRBJ2-3|few|TRBD2|TRBV12-3/TRBV12-4
TGTGCCAGCACTGGACTAGCGGACACAGATACGCAGTATTTT
CASTGLADTDTQYF